This T cell receptor (beta chain) was sequenced for a study of identifying expanded T cells in peripheral blood. Notes on the study in general: About 1.2 clones differed between technical replicates, versus around 16 and 19 over time. Roughly 2-week clone count variance significantly increased as total template count grew.

Germline CDR1 MGHRA, CDR2 YSYEKL. The length of the CDR3 is 12 residues. V was clipped by 8 bases and J by 1 base, with 8 bases between them. No infections or other immune events were documented during collection. Sequencing used immunoSEQ multiplex PCR; TCRdb keeps in-frame clones, though not all of them. The sample holds approximately 81,000 clones; roughly 89% are singletons and the top ten take 15% to 20%. Note on this clone: The antigen is unknown.

This sequence joins TRBV4-1 and TRBJ1-1; no clear D gene. The receptor was isolated from a person aged 18-70 years in good health. The sample comprised blood. CDR3 coding DNA: TGCGCCAGCTTAGGGCGGAACACTGAAGCTTTCTTT. It encodes CASLGRNTEAFF.